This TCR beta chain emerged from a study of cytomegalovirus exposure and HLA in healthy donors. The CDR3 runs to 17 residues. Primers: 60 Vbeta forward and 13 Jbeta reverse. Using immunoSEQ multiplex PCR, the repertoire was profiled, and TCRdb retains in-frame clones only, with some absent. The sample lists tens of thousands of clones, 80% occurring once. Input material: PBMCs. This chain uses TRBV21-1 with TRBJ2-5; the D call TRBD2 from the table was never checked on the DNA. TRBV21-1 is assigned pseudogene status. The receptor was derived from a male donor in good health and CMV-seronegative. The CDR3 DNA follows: TGTGCCAGCAGCAAAGCGGGTAGCGGGGGGGCCCCCCAGACCCAGTACTTC. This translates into CASSKAGSGGAPQTQYF.